The 27 T cell receptor beta chains below come from one sample, sequenced in a study of Ad26.COV2.S vaccination and SARS-CoV-2 variants. Sequencing was performed with immunoSEQ multiplex PCR; in TCRdb, only in-frame clones are kept and a portion is missing. The sample lists 300,000 to 350,000 clones; over 80% were seen once. Treatment here: around 19 received Ad26.COV2.S at low or high dose, single or two shots; about five received placebo; per-sample allocation not given. Sampling happened 63 days after the first vaccine or placebo injection. The sample in question was peripheral blood, obtained in a trial of Ad26.COV2.S vaccine versus placebo. These receptors all stem from a person aged 18-60 years who received the Ad26.COV2.S COVID-19 vaccine or a placebo.

This clone is a singleton in its sample. The chain carries TRBV15 and TRBJ1-1, with 9 bases lining up with TRBD1. J was trimmed by 7 bases and V by 6 bases; bases with no gene match: 9. This CDR3 has 14 residues. The germline V gene encodes CDR1 LNHNV and CDR2 YYDKDF (reference sequence). DNA for the CDR3: TGTGCCACCAGAGCACAGGGGGCAAGAGGTGAAGCTTTCTTT. Residues: CATRAQGARGEAFF.

J is TRBJ2-4 and V is TRBV7-2; D is unresolved. Trimming removed 5 bases at V and 0 bases at J, with 11 bases between. The CDR3 covers 15 residues. CDR1 SGHTA and CDR2 FQGNSA come from the germline V gene. CDR3 amino acids: CASSGLPLAKNIQYF. CDR3 DNA: TGTGCCAGCAGCGGGCTACCGCTAGCCAAAAACATTCAGTACTTC. Together with reference TRBV7-2 and TRBJ2-4, the CDR3 gives the full variable domain: GAGVSQSPSNKVTEKGKDVELRCDPISGHTALYWYRQSLGQGLEFLIYFQGNSAPDKSGLPSDRFSAERTGGSVSTLTIQRTQQEDSAVYLCASSGLPLAKNIQYFGAGTRLSVL.

The chain uses TRBV7-2 and TRBJ1-6; maybe TRBD1 (5 bases). V was shortened by 2 bases and J by 2 bases, with 10 bases between the two germline ends. Germline V gene sequence: CDR1 SGHTA, CDR2 FQGNSA. CDR3 length: 16 residues. The CDR3 DNA reads TGTGCCAGCAGCTTAAGCAGGGACCCCTATAATTCACCCCTCCACTTT. Translation: CASSLSRDPYNSPLHF.

This clone appeared once. This chain connects TRBV6-5 to TRBJ2-7; TRBD2 aligns across 9 bases. CDR1 and CDR2 from the germline V gene are MNHEY and SVGAGI. The ends lost 6 bases at V and 2 bases at J; junction bases unmatched: 5. The CDR3 runs to 14 residues. As DNA, the CDR3 is TGTGCCAGCAGCGTTGCGGGGGGGACCTACGAGCAGTACTTC. Translated: CASSVAGGTYEQYF.

The chain carries TRBV5-1 and TRBJ2-5; TRBD2 matches 9 bases. Germline V CDR1 and CDR2: SGHRS, YFSETQ. The trim removed 2 bases at V and 0 bases at J, leaving 5 bases unmatched. The CDR3 totals 16 residues. As DNA, the CDR3 is TGCGCCAGCAGCTTAGGTCTAGCGGGGAACCAAGAGACCCAGTACTTC. The encoded protein is CASSLGLAGNQETQYF.

The chain has TRBV14 and TRBJ2-5; D is undetermined. The CDR3 extends over 13 amino acids. The germline V gene has CDR1 SGHDN and CDR2 FVKESK. Trimming took off 4 bases at V and 3 bases at J, with 9 bases between the two ends. DNA of the CDR3: TGTGCCAGCAGCCGGGCGGCAGAAGAGACCCAGTACTTC. It yields the protein CASSRAAEETQYF.

J is TRBJ2-6 and V is TRBV29-1; D tentatively reads TRBD1 or TRBD2 (5 bases each). The CDR3 spans 18 residues. Looked up from germline, CDR1 is SQVTM and CDR2 is ANQGSEA. V lost 7 bases and J 0 bases, leaving 22 bases between the germline ends. The CDR3 nucleotides read TGCAGCGCCTACCAAACCGGGACGGGGAGCTCTGGGGCCAACGTCCTGACTTTC. It is translated as CSAYQTGTGSSGANVLTF.

This chain links TRBV23-1 with TRBJ2-4; D is unclear. TRBV23-1 is labeled an ORF, and its function is uncertain. The V end was cut by 5 bases, the J end by 0 bases, with 11 bases between. This CDR3 region has 15 residues. For the CDR3, the DNA is TGCGCCAGCAGTGCCGGACGTCTAGCCAAAAACATTCAGTACTTC. Translation: CASSAGRLAKNIQYF.

V and J are TRBV10-3 and TRBJ1-4; D gene ambiguous. Per germline, CDR1 ENHRY and CDR2 SYGVKD. The CDR3 runs 15 residues. The V gene lost 4 bases and the J gene lost 2 bases, with 11 bases spanning the gap. This chain's CDR3 is CAISGDKRTNEKLFF. As DNA, the CDR3 is TGTGCCATCAGTGGGGATAAGAGGACTAATGAAAAACTGTTTTTT.

The chain uses TRBV12-3 or TRBV12-4 and TRBJ1-4, with 8 bases identical to TRBD1. J gave up 6 bases and V 8 bases, and 2 bases lay outside the gene matches. The CDR3 runs 12 residues. The CDR3 is CASGGQDEKLFF. CDR3 sequence (DNA): TGTGCCAGCGGGGGACAGGATGAAAAACTGTTTTTT.

This chain uses TRBV19 with TRBJ1-5; TRBD1 might be the D (6 bases). The CDR3 has 13 amino acids. Germline CDR1 is LNHDA and CDR2 is SQIVND (reference sequence). The ends were cut back, 6 bases at V and 4 bases at J, with 10 bases in the middle. CDR3 amino acids: CASSGGANQPQHF. The DNA of the CDR3 is TGTGCCAGTAGCGGGGGGGCTAATCAGCCCCAGCATTTT.

V gene TRBV2 combines with J gene TRBJ2-5; D gene unclear. The V end lost 5 bases, the J end lost 0 bases, and 4 bases lay between the germline ends. Germline V CDR1 and CDR2: SNHLY, FYNNEI. The CDR3 runs 12 residues. CDR3 region: CASSYNQETQYF. The CDR3 region has the DNA TGTGCCAGCAGTTACAACCAAGAGACCCAGTACTTC.

V usage is TRBV6-6 and J usage is TRBJ1-4; D remains ambiguous. Trimming stripped 6 bases from V and 4 bases from J, with 12 bases between. The CDR3 totals 14 residues. The germline gives CDR1 MNHNY, CDR2 SVGAGI (reference sequence). The chain's CDR3 is CASRLAGFNEKLFF. The CDR3 DNA sequence: TGTGCCAGCAGACTCGCGGGTTTTAATGAAAAACTGTTTTTT.

V and J are TRBV25-1 and TRBJ2-3, with D perhaps assigned TRBD1 or TRBD2 (5 bases each). Germline V lookup: CDR1 MGHDK, CDR2 SYGVNS. The V gene lost 4 bases and the J gene lost 2 bases, with 19 bases spanning the gap. CDR3 length: 17 residues. The CDR3 protein is CASSGAWGSWDTDTQYF. The CDR3, as DNA: TGTGCCAGCAGTGGGGCGTGGGGGAGCTGGGACACAGATACGCAGTATTTT.

V is TRBV2 and J is TRBJ1-5; weak D call: TRBD1 (5 bases). This CDR3 comprises 14 residues. Looked up from germline, CDR1 is SNHLY and CDR2 is FYNNEI. Trimming cost V 3 bases and J 0 bases, with 6 bases left between them. DNA for the CDR3: TGTGCCAGCAGTGACAGGGATAGCAATCAGCCCCAGCATTTT. Translating it yields CASSDRDSNQPQHF.

V usage is TRBV7-2 and J usage is TRBJ2-1; unclear D gene. CDR1 and CDR2 (germline): SGHTA, FQGNSA. The CDR3 consists of 15 residues. Trimming removed 1 base at V and 4 bases at J, with 11 bases between. The CDR3 protein is CASSLDNPNYNEQFF. The CDR3 nucleotides are TGTGCCAGCAGCTTAGACAACCCGAATTACAATGAGCAGTTCTTC. Supplemented by reference TRBV7-2 and TRBJ2-1, the full variable domain reads GAGVSQSPSNKVTEKGKDVELRCDPISGHTALYWYRQSLGQGLEFLIYFQGNSAPDKSGLPSDRFSAERTGGSVSTLTIQRTQQEDSAVYLCASSLDNPNYNEQFFGPGTRLTVL.

This chain links TRBV11-1 with TRBJ2-2; D assignment may be TRBD1 or TRBD2 (5 bases each). The germline V gene encodes CDR1 SGHAT and CDR2 FQDESV (reference sequence). The CDR3 is 16 residues long. Trimming removed 1 base from V and 4 bases from J, with 13 bases in between. CDR3 coding DNA: TGTGCCAGCAGCTTAGATGTAACGGGACGCACCGGGGAGCTGTTTTTT. This gives the protein CASSLDVTGRTGELFF.

The rearrangement uses TRBV29-1 and TRBJ1-2; D is uncertain. CDR1 is SQVTM and CDR2 is ANQGSEA in the germline V gene. This CDR3 has 13 residues. V was shortened by 3 bases and J by 5 bases, with 13 bases between the two germline ends. Written as DNA, the CDR3 is TGCAGCGTTGACCCCCTCCGGACTTATGGCTACACCTTC. Translated, it gives CSVDPLRTYGYTF.

The DNA for the CDR3 is TGTGCCAGCAGCGTATCCAAGGGGCATTCACCCCTCCACTTT. It is translated as CASSVSKGHSPLHF. V gene TRBV9 combines with J gene TRBJ1-6; perhaps TRBD1 as D (5 bases). CDR3 length: 14 residues. Germline V lookup: CDR1 SGDLS, CDR2 YYNGEE. V lost 1 base to trimming and J lost 8 bases, with 10 bases between them.

This clone was seen more than once but under ten times. The J gene is TRBJ2-2, the V gene TRBV11-1; tentative D call: TRBD2 (6 bases). This CDR3 is 16 amino acids long. Trimming took off 0 bases at V and 1 base at J, with 9 bases between the two ends. CDR1 and CDR2 (germline): SGHAT, FQDESV (reference sequence). CDR3 bases: TGTGCCAGCAGCTTAGCCACGGGACTGAACACCGGGGAGCTGTTTTTT. Its translation is CASSLATGLNTGELFF.

V is TRBV11-2 and J is TRBJ1-1, with unresolved D. Germline lookup yields CDR1 SGHAT and CDR2 FQNNGV. The CDR3 is made up of 13 amino acids. With 2 bases removed from V and 6 bases from J, the gap between germline ends came to 10 bases. CDR3 sequence (DNA): TGTGCCAGCAGCTTAATCGGGGAATCTGAAGCTTTCTTT. This translates into CASSLIGESEAFF.

V gene TRBV4-1 combines with J gene TRBJ2-5; no definite D call. CDR3 size: 14 residues. Germline V lookup: CDR1 MGHRA, CDR2 YSYEKL. V shed 3 bases and J shed 5 bases, with 13 bases lying between them. The CDR3 DNA follows: TGCGCCAGCAGCCAGGCCCCCGGGTGGGAGACCCAGTACTTC. Translated: CASSQAPGWETQYF.

CDR3: CASSYSTLGGNEKLFF. In DNA, the CDR3 is TGTGCCAGCAGTTACTCGACCCTGGGGGGTAATGAAAAACTGTTTTTT. The chain has TRBV6-5 and TRBJ1-4, with D possibly matching TRBD1 (5 bases). Germline CDR1 MNHEY, CDR2 SVGAGI. The V end was cut by 0 bases, the J end by 4 bases, with 12 bases between. This CDR3 contains 16 residues.

The chain uses TRBV28 and TRBJ2-1, with 12 bases identical to TRBD2. Germline V gene data show CDR1 as MDHEN and CDR2 as SYDVKM. The CDR3 loop spans 17 amino acids. J gave up 6 bases and V 2 bases, and 8 bases lay outside the gene matches. The CDR3 DNA reads TGTGCCAGCAGTTTACCCCTAGCGGGGGGGCCGGGCAATGAGCAGTTCTTC. This encodes CASSLPLAGGPGNEQFF. Variable domain in full (rest from reference TRBV28 and TRBJ2-1): DVKVTQSSRYLVKRTGEKVFLECVQDMDHENMFWYRQDPGLGLRLIYFSYDVKMKEKGDIPEGYSVSREKKERFSLILESASTNQTSMYLCASSLPLAGGPGNEQFFGPGTRLTVL.

This clone came up a few times. This chain uses TRBV28 with TRBJ1-1, with D perhaps TRBD1 (5 bases). V lost 6 bases, J lost 3 bases, and 11 bases lay in between. CDR3 size: 13 residues. Per the germline V gene, CDR1 is MDHEN and CDR2 is SYDVKM. The CDR3 region has the DNA TGTGCCAGCAGACGCGGAGGGGACACTGAAGCTTTCTTT. It translates to CASRRGGDTEAFF. The complete variable domain, with remaining parts taken from reference TRBV28 and TRBJ1-1, reads DVKVTQSSRYLVKRTGEKVFLECVQDMDHENMFWYRQDPGLGLRLIYFSYDVKMKEKGDIPEGYSVSREKKERFSLILESASTNQTSMYLCASRRGGDTEAFFGQGTRLTVV.

The chain carries TRBV3-1 (or the pseudogene TRBV3-2) and TRBJ2-5, with unresolved D. V lost 0 bases, J lost 1 base, and 18 bases lay in between. The CDR3 is 18 residues long. The germline V gene has CDR1 LGHDT and CDR2 YNNKEL (reference sequence). CDR3: CASSQETVPRVSQETQYF. The CDR3 DNA follows: TGTGCCAGCAGCCAAGAGACGGTTCCAAGGGTGTCCCAAGAGACCCAGTACTTC.

The sample holds one count of this clone. The chain recombines TRBV5-1 with TRBJ2-7; 7 bases fit TRBD1. V lost 2 bases to trimming and J lost 10 bases; unmatched junction nucleotides: 6. There are 12 residues in the CDR3. Germline CDR1 reads SGHRS; CDR2 reads YFSETQ. CDR3 nucleotides: TGCGCCAGCAGCTTTGACGGGACAGATCAGTACTTC. As protein: CASSFDGTDQYF.